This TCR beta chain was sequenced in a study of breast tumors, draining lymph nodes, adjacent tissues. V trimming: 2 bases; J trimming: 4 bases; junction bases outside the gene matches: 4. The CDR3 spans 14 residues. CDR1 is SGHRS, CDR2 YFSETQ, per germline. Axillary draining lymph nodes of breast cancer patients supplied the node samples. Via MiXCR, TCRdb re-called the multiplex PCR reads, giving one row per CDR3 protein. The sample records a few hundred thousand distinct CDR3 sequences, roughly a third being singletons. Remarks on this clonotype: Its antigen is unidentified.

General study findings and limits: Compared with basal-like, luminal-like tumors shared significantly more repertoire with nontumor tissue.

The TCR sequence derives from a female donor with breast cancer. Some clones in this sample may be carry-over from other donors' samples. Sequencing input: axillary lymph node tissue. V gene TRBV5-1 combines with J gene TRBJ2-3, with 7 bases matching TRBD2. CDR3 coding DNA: TGCGCCAGCAGCTTTCGGGGGGTGGCAGATACGCAGTATTTT. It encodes CASSFRGVADTQYF.